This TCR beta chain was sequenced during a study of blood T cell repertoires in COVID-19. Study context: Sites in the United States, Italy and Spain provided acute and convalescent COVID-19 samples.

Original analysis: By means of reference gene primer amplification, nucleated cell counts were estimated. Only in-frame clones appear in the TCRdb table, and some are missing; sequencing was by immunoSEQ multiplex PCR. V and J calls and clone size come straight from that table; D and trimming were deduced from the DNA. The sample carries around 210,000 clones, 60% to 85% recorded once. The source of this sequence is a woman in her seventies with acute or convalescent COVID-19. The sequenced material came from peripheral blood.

The CDR3 is CASSSVPGELFF. Here the CDR3 DNA reads TGTGCCAGCAGTTCCGTCCCCGGGGAGCTGTTTTTT. This rearrangement joins TRBV6-6 to TRBJ2-2; D gene unclear. This CDR3 has 12 residues. Germline V lookup: CDR1 MNHNY, CDR2 SVGAGI (reference sequence). Trimming pared 4 bases from V and 6 bases from J, leaving 6 bases between.